The present entry profiles one T cell receptor beta chain with its context. Self-reported history from a screening survey and questionnaire set each donor's cohort. The sample comes from a study of blood T cell repertoires in COVID-19. The overall study: Some COVID-19 samples were acute and others convalescent; all came from the United States, Italy and Spain. Nucleic acid was either cDNA or gDNA, and it came from T cells, B-cell-depleted T cells, or PBMCs.

Germline V gene data show CDR1 as SGHTA and CDR2 as FQGNSA. Trimming removed 0 bases at V and 2 bases at J, with 8 bases between. This CDR3 region has 14 residues. TCRdb's copy holds only in-frame clones and misses some; the assay was immunoSEQ multiplex PCR. The sample contains about 180,000 clones, approximately 92% of which appear only once. The receptor was derived from a woman aged 40 to 49 with acute COVID-19. V gene TRBV7-2 combines with J gene TRBJ2-7; possibly TRBD2 for D (6 bases). What was sequenced was PBMCs or T cells enriched from blood (not recorded which). CDR3 loop: CASSLAGGTYEQYF. In DNA, the CDR3 is TGTGCCAGCAGCTTAGCGGGGGGTACCTACGAGCAGTACTTC.